These 21 T cell receptor beta chains were sequenced from one sample in a study of blood T cell repertoires in COVID-19. Clones were read by immunoSEQ multiplex PCR, and TCRdb kept only the in-frame ones, dropping some. The sample carries 280,000 or so clones, over 75% recorded once. The source material was peripheral blood. Receptor source: a human donor in a cohort sampled during active COVID-19.

This chain uses TRBV7-2 with TRBJ2-3, with 7 bases fitting TRBD2. Germline-derived CDR1 and CDR2 are SGHTA and FQGNSA. Trimming at V came to 3 bases and at J to 5 bases, leaving 11 bases not matched to a gene. CDR3 length: 16 amino acids. CDR3 DNA: TGTGCCAGCAGCTTGGGGTCGGCGGGAGAAGGAGATACGCAGTATTTT. Translating gives CASSLGSAGEGDTQYF.

V and J are TRBV30 and TRBJ2-6, with 8 bases identical to TRBD2. The length of the CDR3 is 16 residues. The germline CDR1 and CDR2 sequences are GTSNPN and SVGIG (reference sequence). J lost 0 bases, V lost 4 bases, and 5 bases had no gene match. The CDR3 protein is CAWTTSGSSGANVLTF. The CDR3, as DNA: TGTGCCTGGACAACTAGCGGCAGCTCTGGGGCCAACGTCCTGACTTTC.

V gene TRBV2 combines with J gene TRBJ2-7; no clear D gene. V lost 7 bases to trimming and J lost 6 bases, with 16 bases between them. Looked up from germline, CDR1 is SNHLY and CDR2 is FYNNEI. The CDR3 sequence is 13 residues long. Written as DNA, the CDR3 is TGTGCCAGCATAATCGTACCCTACTCCGAGCAGTACTTC. Encoded protein: CASIIVPYSEQYF.

This clone was recorded once. The chain couples TRBV19 to TRBJ2-6, with D perhaps matching TRBD1 (5 bases). CDR1 is LNHDA and CDR2 is SQIVND in the germline V gene (reference sequence). Trimming shortened V by 5 bases and J by 3 bases, and 8 bases separated the two germline ends. There are 14 residues in the CDR3. The CDR3 DNA follows: TGTGCCAGTAGTGCCAGGGTTGGGGCCAACGTCCTGACTTTC. Its translation: CASSARVGANVLTF. The full variable domain, its missing parts supplied by reference TRBV19 and TRBJ2-6, is DGGITQSPKYLFRKEGQNVTLSCEQNLNHDAMYWYRQDPGQGLRLIYYSQIVNDFQKGDIAEGYSVSREKKESFPLTVTSAQKNPTAFYLCASSARVGANVLTFGAGSRLTVL.

This clone was found once. The rearrangement uses TRBV18 and TRBJ1-4; 8 nucleotides align to TRBD1. In germline, CDR1 is KGHSH, CDR2 LQKENI. J was trimmed by 5 bases and V by 4 bases; bases with no gene match: 15. This CDR3 is built from 18 residues. CDR3 in DNA: TGTGCCAGCTCACAGTCGGGGGACAGGCGTTTCCGGAATGAAAAACTGTTTTTT. It yields the protein CASSQSGDRRFRNEKLFF.

The V and J genes are TRBV10-3 and TRBJ1-3; D is unclear. V gave up 6 bases and J gave up 0 bases, with 3 bases separating them. The CDR3 contains 12 residues. Germline CDR1 is ENHRY and CDR2 is SYGVKD. Here the CDR3 DNA reads TGTGCCATCAGGAGCTCTGGAAACACCATATATTTT. This translates into CAIRSSGNTIYF.

The chain employs TRBV12-5 and TRBJ2-1; 12 bases are a match to TRBD2. The CDR3 totals 14 residues. Germline values: CDR1 LGHNT, CDR2 FRNRAP. With 5 bases clipped from V and 7 bases from J, the junction kept 3 bases outside the gene matches. The CDR3 region is CASGPGTSGNEQFF. In nucleotides, the CDR3 is TGTGCTAGTGGTCCAGGGACTAGCGGGAATGAGCAGTTCTTC.

V is TRBV5-8 and J is TRBJ2-7; TRBD1 aligns across 8 bases. J gave up 9 bases and V 5 bases, and 10 bases lay outside the gene matches. There are 13 residues in the CDR3. The germline V gene encodes CDR1 SGHTS and CDR2 YDEGEE. The CDR3 here is CASSYGQGDGQYF. As DNA, the CDR3 is TGTGCCAGCAGTTACGGACAGGGAGATGGGCAGTACTTC. The full variable domain, rest sourced from reference TRBV5-8 and TRBJ2-7, is EAGVTQSPTHLIKTRGQQATLRCSPISGHTSVYWYQQALGLGLQFLLWYDEGEERNRGNFPPRFSGRQFPNYSSELNVNALELEDSALYLCASSYGQGDGQYFGPGTRLTVT.

The rearrangement links TRBV11-2 to TRBJ2-4; tentative D call: TRBD2 (5 bases). This CDR3 comprises 13 residues. Germline V gene lookup returns CDR1 SGHAT and CDR2 FQNNGV. V was pared by 3 bases and J by 5 bases, with 8 bases between. CDR3 in amino acids: CASSFPGENIQYF. CDR3 nucleotide sequence: TGTGCCAGCAGCTTTCCCGGGGAAAACATTCAGTACTTC.

A single count supports this clone. The chain carries TRBV12-3 or TRBV12-4 and TRBJ2-5, with D possibly TRBD2 on 6 matching bases. CDR3 size: 12 residues. V shed 7 bases and J shed 4 bases, with 10 bases lying between them. The CDR3 bases are TGTGCCAGCAAATTGGGGGGAGAGACCCAGTACTTC. Residues: CASKLGGETQYF.

The chain has TRBV27 and TRBJ2-1; TRBD1 aligns across 12 bases. Germline assignment: CDR1 MNHEY and CDR2 SMNVEV (reference sequence). There are 15 residues in the CDR3. The J segment lost 4 bases and the V segment lost 6 bases, leaving 4 bases of the junction unmatched. Here the CDR3 reads CASRPGQGAYNEQFF. CDR3 in DNA: TGTGCCAGCAGGCCGGGACAGGGGGCATACAATGAGCAGTTCTTC.

This sequence joins TRBV25-1 and TRBJ1-1; TRBD1 aligns across 9 bases. This CDR3 region has 15 residues. CDR1 is MGHDK, CDR2 SYGVNS, per germline. Trimming removed 1 base from V and 4 bases from J; junction bases left unmatched: 4. The CDR3 here is CASSEWAQGATEAFF. CDR3 bases: TGTGCCAGCAGTGAATGGGCACAGGGGGCCACTGAAGCTTTCTTT.

V gene TRBV6-5 combines with J gene TRBJ2-7; D remains unclear. Germline loops: CDR1 MNHEY, CDR2 SVGAGI. With 2 bases removed from V and 0 bases from J, the gap between germline ends came to 8 bases. There are 14 residues in the CDR3. CDR3 amino acids: CASSYHRGSYEQYF. The CDR3 DNA follows: TGTGCCAGCAGTTACCATCGAGGCTCCTACGAGCAGTACTTC.

In regard to this clone: The junction differs from germline at one of its ends, possibly a read error. The rearrangement joins TRBV10-3 to TRBJ2-1, with 9 bases aligning to TRBD2. There are 17 residues in the CDR3. CDR1 is ENHRY, CDR2 SYGVKD, per germline. The CDR3 nucleotides are TGTGCCATCAGTGAGTCGGGGCGGGAGGGCCTCTACCATGAGCAGTTCTTC. Protein sequence: CAISESGREGLYHEQFF.

This clone was observed once. The chain combines TRBV18 with TRBJ2-1, with 8 bases lining up with TRBD2. Germline CDR1 is KGHSH and CDR2 is LQKENI. The CDR3 is 18 amino acids. Losses at the gene ends were 3 bases for V and 4 bases for J; bases not matched to a gene: 14. CDR3 sequence reads: CASSPRGGLATTYNEQFF. CDR3 DNA: TGTGCCAGCTCACCCCGGGGGGGGCTAGCGACAACGTACAATGAGCAGTTCTTC. The complete variable domain, with remaining parts taken from reference TRBV18 and TRBJ2-1, reads NAGVMQNPRHLVRRRGQEARLRCSPMKGHSHVYWYRQLPEEGLKFMVYLQKENIIDESGMPKERFSAEFPKEGPSILRIQQVVRGDSAAYFCASSPRGGLATTYNEQFFGPGTRLTVL.

The V gene is TRBV27, the J gene TRBJ1-2, with a possible D match to TRBD1 (6 bases). The CDR3 spans 15 residues. Germline values: CDR1 MNHEY, CDR2 SMNVEV (reference sequence). V lost 6 bases, J lost 4 bases, and 18 bases lay in between. Here the CDR3 reads CASSPTGASGYGYTF. CDR3 in DNA: TGTGCCAGCAGCCCGACAGGTGCGTCGGGCTATGGCTACACCTTC.

The chain recombines TRBV27 with TRBJ2-2; TRBD2 matches at 11 bases. Germline V gives CDR1 MNHEY, CDR2 SMNVEV (reference sequence). The CDR3 loop spans 17 amino acids. The V and J ends lost 6 bases and 5 bases, in that order; junction bases with no gene match: 11. This chain's CDR3 is CASSPLSGRARTGELFF. CDR3 sequence (DNA): TGTGCCAGCAGCCCCCTTAGCGGGAGGGCCCGGACCGGGGAGCTGTTTTTT.

This chain connects TRBV7-2 to TRBJ2-1; D possibly corresponds to TRBD1 (5 bases). With 5 bases removed from V and 5 bases from J, the gap between germline ends came to 10 bases. CDR3 size: 13 residues. CDR1 is SGHTA and CDR2 is FQGNSA in the germline V gene. The CDR3 DNA sequence: TGTGCCAGCAGCGCCGACAGACACAATGAGCAGTTCTTC. Translated: CASSADRHNEQFF.

The chain joins TRBV12-3 or TRBV12-4 to TRBJ1-1; D unresolved. This CDR3 region has 13 residues. V was clipped by 5 bases and J by 5 bases, with 12 bases between them. CDR3 sequence (DNA): TGTGCCAGCAGTCCCCAGTCTGAAACTGAAGCTTTCTTT. Translation gives CASSPQSETEAFF.

In DNA, the CDR3 is TGCGCCAGCAGCTTCAGGCCAGGCAGGGATCAGCCCCAGCATTTT. This codes for CASSFRPGRDQPQHF. V is TRBV5-1 and J is TRBJ1-5, with D perhaps matching TRBD1 (5 bases). From germline, CDR1 is SGHRS and CDR2 YFSETQ. V lost 2 bases, J lost 5 bases, and 14 bases lay in between. CDR3 length: 15 amino acids.

This rearrangement joins TRBV11-2 to TRBJ2-4; possible D gene TRBD1, 5 bases. V was shortened by 1 base and J by 0 bases, with 10 bases between the two germline ends. The CDR3 is made up of 16 amino acids. CDR1 is SGHAT and CDR2 is FQNNGV in the germline V gene. DNA of the CDR3: TGTGCCAGCAGCTTAGCCCAGGGCTTAGCCAAAAACATTCAGTACTTC. Encoded protein: CASSLAQGLAKNIQYF. Combining the CDR3 with reference TRBV11-2 and TRBJ2-4 gives the whole variable domain EAGVAQSPRYKIIEKRQSVAFWCNPISGHATLYWYQQILGQGPKLLIQFQNNGVVDDSQLPKDRFSAERLKGVDSTLKIQPAKLEDSAVYLCASSLAQGLAKNIQYFGAGTRLSVL.